This entry concerns a single T cell receptor beta chain. This sample is drawn from a study of T cell responses to AZD1222 COVID-19 vaccine. Only in-frame clones appear in the TCRdb table, and some are missing; sequencing was by immunoSEQ multiplex PCR. The sample records around 140,000 clones, about 91% being singletons. Germline V gene lookup returns CDR1 SGHRS and CDR2 YFSETQ. The CDR3 extends over 15 amino acids. The V and J ends lost 0 bases and 4 bases, in that order; junction bases with no gene match: 5. The TCR sequence derives from an adult who received the AZD1222 COVID-19 vaccine. This specimen was peripheral blood, taken 28 days after the second AZD1222 dose. The V gene is TRBV5-1, the J gene TRBJ1-1; 8 positions agree with TRBD1. The CDR3, as DNA: TGCGCCAGCAGCTTGGGGCAGGGGGCTGTCACTGAAGCTTTCTTT. Its protein is CASSLGQGAVTEAFF.